This record looks at one T cell receptor (beta chain) sequence and its context. Profiled with immunoSEQ multiplex PCR; TCRdb holds only in-frame clones, not every one. This table holds some 44,000 clones, nearly 90% found once. The data originate from a study of memory CD8 T cells in hepatitis C reinfection. This sample's time point: late/post reinfection, 12 to 24 weeks after detection. No in vitro expansion preceded TCR sequencing of the sorted cells. Donors came from people who inject drugs enrolled in HEPCO, Canada. A couple of donors provided sorted CD3+ CD8+ CD45RO- naive CD8 T cells at all three reinfection time points. V was clipped by 5 bases and J by 5 bases; unmatched bases: 12. CDR3 size: 16 residues. CDR1 and CDR2 from the germline V gene are SGHVS and FQNEAQ.

What was sequenced was naive CD8+ T cells sorted from blood. This sequence was found in a young man with hepatitis C virus infection. The chain uses TRBV7-8 and TRBJ2-1; the match to TRBD1 covers 7 bases. CDR3 residues: CASSPKTGMLNNEQFF. As DNA, the CDR3 is TGTGCCAGCAGCCCCAAGACAGGGATGCTGAACAATGAGCAGTTCTTC. The complete variable domain, with remaining parts taken from reference TRBV7-8 and TRBJ2-1, reads GAGVSQSPRYKVAKRGQDVALRCDPISGHVSLFWYQQALGQGPEFLTYFQNEAQLDKSGLPSDRFFAERPEGSVSTLKIQRTQQEDSAVYLCASSPKTGMLNNEQFFGPGTRLTVL.